This TCR beta chain emerged from a study of T-cell memory formation after mild COVID-19. Study-level information: Largely, TCR clusters stayed within a single donor. General observations from the study: Memory sampled before infection contained some responding clones, suggesting cross-reactive memory joined.

Remarks on this clonotype: Its antigen is not known.

From the 5' RACE reads, TCRdb called clonotypes with MiXCR, one entry per CDR3 protein. The sample carries about 400,000 distinct CDR3 sequences, more than 15% recorded once. Germline CDR1 reads MNHEY; CDR2 reads SVGAGI. The CDR3 extends over 14 amino acids. V shed 0 bases and J shed 9 bases, with 12 bases lying between them. This rearrangement joins TRBV6-5 to TRBJ2-1; D is ambiguous. Sample: PBMCs or a T cell subset sorted from them (not recorded which). The sequence came from a young man who had mild COVID-19 (a few samples of this study predate the infection). Cell type and time point are not known. The CDR3 region has the DNA TGTGCCAGCAGTTACTCGACGTTTGGTCCTGAGCAGTTCTTC. It is translated as CASSYSTFGPEQFF.